This section outlines one TCR beta chain sequence together with its context. Its antigen is as yet unknown. The data originate from a study of blood T cells in healthy people across ages. Overall study findings and caveats: Strong correlation existed between TCR beta diversity and naive T cell percentage.

V lost 8 bases and J lost 7, with 14 bases in between. Germline lookup yields CDR1 MNHNY and CDR2 SVGAGI (reference sequence). The CDR3 has 12 amino acids. A second about 7 to 11 cycle PCR used barcoded and J-beta primers. TCRdb fed the 5' RACE reads into MiXCR, producing one record per CDR3 protein. Of about 1.8 million distinct CDR3 sequences listed, approximately 50% are singletons. Sequencing used blood. The chain recombines TRBV6-6 with TRBJ2-5; D possibly corresponds to TRBD2 (6 bases). This clonotype was sampled from a woman aged 40 to 50 in good health. This chain's CDR3 is CASGSYGGTQYF. CDR3 DNA: TGTGCCAGCGGTTCTTACGGGGGGACCCAGTACTTC.